The rows below give T cell receptor beta chains drawn from one sample of a study of blood T cell repertoires in COVID-19. The repertoire was sequenced with immunoSEQ multiplex PCR; TCRdb's copy has only in-frame clones and lacks some. This sample yields some 150,000 clones, of which about four fifths are seen a single time; about 8% belongs to the top ten. The sequenced material came from peripheral blood. The receptors originated from a woman in her seventies with acute or convalescent COVID-19. Both conserved end residues are part of each CDR3. Fields, in order: V gene, clone size, D gene, J gene, CDR3 protein, CDR3 DNA. D genes are given only for firm matches. Size tells how often a clone was seen (once, few, many) or the class of an expanded clone, and some rows leave it out.

v_call: TRBV12-2
clone_size: NA
d_call: NA
j_call: TRBJ2-7
cdr3_aa: CASRHGGTSVHEQYF
cdr3_nt: TGTGCAAGTCGCCACGGAGGGACTAGCGTCCACGAGCAGTACTTC

v_call: TRBV20-1
clone_size: once
d_call: NA
j_call: TRBJ2-7
cdr3_aa: CSATISYEQYF
cdr3_nt: TGCAGTGCCACAATATCCTACGAGCAGTACTTC

v_call: TRBV19
clone_size: once
d_call: TRBD2
j_call: TRBJ2-3
cdr3_aa: CASSIFSGTSSTQYF
cdr3_nt: TGTGCCAGTAGTATATTTAGCGGGACCTCCAGTACGCAGTATTTT

v_call: TRBV6-2/TRBV6-3
clone_size: NA
d_call: TRBD2
j_call: TRBJ2-3
cdr3_aa: CASSRGVLAGDTDTQYF
cdr3_nt: TGTGCCAGCAGTCGCGGGGTACTAGCGGGAGACACAGATACGCAGTATTTT

v_call: TRBV20-1
clone_size: NA
d_call: TRBD2
j_call: TRBJ2-1
cdr3_aa: CSASGGGTSGLSYNEQFF
cdr3_nt: TGCAGTGCTAGTGGTGGGGGGACTAGCGGGCTTTCCTACAATGAGCAGTTCTTC

v_call: TRBV27
clone_size: NA
d_call: TRBD2
j_call: TRBJ2-7
cdr3_aa: CASSRLAEAGEQYF
cdr3_nt: TGTGCCAGCAGTCGACTAGCGGAGGCGGGAGAGCAGTACTTC

v_call: TRBV19
clone_size: NA
d_call: TRBD2
j_call: TRBJ2-5
cdr3_aa: CASSLIAGVETQYF
cdr3_nt: TGTGCCAGTAGCCTTATAGCGGGGGTAGAGACCCAGTACTTC

v_call: TRBV5-1
clone_size: NA
d_call: TRBD1
j_call: TRBJ1-1
cdr3_aa: CASSLGQGFSVFF
cdr3_nt: TGCGCCAGCAGCTTAGGACAGGGGTTTTCGGTTTTCTTT

v_call: TRBV5-1
clone_size: NA
d_call: TRBD1
j_call: TRBJ1-1
cdr3_aa: CASSLGDRLGANTEAFF
cdr3_nt: TGCGCCAGCAGCTTGGGGGACAGACTCGGGGCGAACACTGAAGCTTTCTTT

v_call: TRBV14
clone_size: NA
d_call: NA
j_call: TRBJ1-2
cdr3_aa: CASSRDRQYGYTF
cdr3_nt: TGTGCCAGCAGCCGTGACAGGCAGTATGGCTACACCTTC

v_call: TRBV21-1
clone_size: NA
d_call: NA
j_call: TRBJ2-5
cdr3_aa: CASPKPGTSGSQETQYF
cdr3_nt: TGTGCCAGCCCCAAGCCTGGGACTAGCGGGAGTCAGGAGACCCAGTACTTC

v_call: TRBV15
clone_size: NA
d_call: NA
j_call: TRBJ1-2
cdr3_aa: CATSSARWTGYGYTF
cdr3_nt: TGTGCCACCAGCTCCGCCCGGTGGACTGGCTATGGCTACACCTTC

v_call: TRBV7-2
clone_size: NA
d_call: TRBD1
j_call: TRBJ1-3
cdr3_aa: CASSLVRGAGNTIYF
cdr3_nt: TGTGCCAGCAGCTTAGTCAGGGGGGCTGGAAACACCATATATTTT

v_call: TRBV4-2
clone_size: NA
d_call: TRBD1
j_call: TRBJ1-2
cdr3_aa: CASSQAGDRGLGYTF
cdr3_nt: TGTGCCAGCAGCCAAGCGGGGGACAGGGGGCTTGGCTACACCTTC